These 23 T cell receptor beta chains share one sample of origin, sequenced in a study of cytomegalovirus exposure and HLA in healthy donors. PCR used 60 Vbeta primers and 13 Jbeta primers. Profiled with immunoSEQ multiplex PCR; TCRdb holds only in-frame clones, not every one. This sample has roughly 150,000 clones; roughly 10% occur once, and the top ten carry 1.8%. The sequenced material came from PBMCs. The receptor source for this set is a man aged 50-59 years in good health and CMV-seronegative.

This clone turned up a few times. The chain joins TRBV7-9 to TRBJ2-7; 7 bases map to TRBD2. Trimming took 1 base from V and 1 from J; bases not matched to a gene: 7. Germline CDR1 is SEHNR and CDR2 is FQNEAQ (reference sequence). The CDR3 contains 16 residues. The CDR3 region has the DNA TGTGCCAGCAGCTTAGGGGGGGGTTCGGTATCCTACGAGCAGTACTTC. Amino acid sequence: CASSLGGGSVSYEQYF.

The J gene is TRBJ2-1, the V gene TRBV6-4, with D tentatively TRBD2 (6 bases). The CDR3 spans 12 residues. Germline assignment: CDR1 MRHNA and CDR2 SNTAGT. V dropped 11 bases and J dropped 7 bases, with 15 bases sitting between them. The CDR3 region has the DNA TGTGCCTCCCGTGGCGCGGGGAATGAGCAGTTCTTC. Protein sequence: CASRGAGNEQFF.

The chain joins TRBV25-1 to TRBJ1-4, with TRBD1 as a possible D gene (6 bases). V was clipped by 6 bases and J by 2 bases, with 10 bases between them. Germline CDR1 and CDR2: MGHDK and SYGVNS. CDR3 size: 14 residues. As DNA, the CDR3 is TGTGCCAGCAGGGGGGACATCACTAATGAAAAACTGTTTTTT. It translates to CASRGDITNEKLFF.

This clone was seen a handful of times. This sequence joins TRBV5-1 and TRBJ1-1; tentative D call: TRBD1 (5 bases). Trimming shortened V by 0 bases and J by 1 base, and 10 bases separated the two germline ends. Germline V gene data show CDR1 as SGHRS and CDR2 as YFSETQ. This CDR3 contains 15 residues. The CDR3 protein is CASSLAATANTEAFF. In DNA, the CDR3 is TGCGCCAGCAGCTTGGCGGCGACAGCGAACACTGAAGCTTTCTTT.

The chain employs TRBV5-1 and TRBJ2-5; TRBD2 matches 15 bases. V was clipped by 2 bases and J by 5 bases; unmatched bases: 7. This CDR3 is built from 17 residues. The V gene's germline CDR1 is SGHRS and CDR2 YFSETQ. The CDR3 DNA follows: TGCGCCAGCAGCTTACCCCGGACTAGCGGGGGGGCGGAGACCCAGTACTTC. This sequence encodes CASSLPRTSGGAETQYF.

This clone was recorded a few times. The DNA for the CDR3 is TGCGCCAGCAGCTTACTAACAGGGGGCGGCGGCTACACCTTC. As protein: CASSLLTGGGGYTF. This chain joins TRBV5-1 and TRBJ1-2, with TRBD1 matching 9 bases. The CDR3 sequence is 14 residues long. In germline, CDR1 is SGHRS, CDR2 YFSETQ. With 2 bases clipped from V and 8 bases from J, the junction kept 7 bases outside the gene matches.

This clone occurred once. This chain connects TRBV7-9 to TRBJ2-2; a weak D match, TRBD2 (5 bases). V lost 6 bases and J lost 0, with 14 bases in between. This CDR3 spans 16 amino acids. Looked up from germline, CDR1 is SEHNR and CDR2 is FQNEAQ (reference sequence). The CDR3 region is CASSQTGGSNTGELFF. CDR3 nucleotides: TGTGCCAGCAGTCAGACCGGAGGATCGAACACCGGGGAGCTGTTTTTT.

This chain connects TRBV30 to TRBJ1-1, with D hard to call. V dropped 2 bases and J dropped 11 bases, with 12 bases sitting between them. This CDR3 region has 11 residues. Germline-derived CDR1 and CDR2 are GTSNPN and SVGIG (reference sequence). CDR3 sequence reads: CAWSRLAGAFF. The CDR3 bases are TGTGCCTGGAGTAGACTCGCGGGGGCTTTCTTT.

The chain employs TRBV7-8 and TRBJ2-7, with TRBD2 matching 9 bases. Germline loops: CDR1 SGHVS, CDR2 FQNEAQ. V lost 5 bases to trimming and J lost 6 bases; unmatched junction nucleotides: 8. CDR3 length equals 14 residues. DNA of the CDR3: TGTGCCAGCAGCCCGGGTCGAGCGGGGGGCGAGCAGTACTTC. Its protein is CASSPGRAGGEQYF.

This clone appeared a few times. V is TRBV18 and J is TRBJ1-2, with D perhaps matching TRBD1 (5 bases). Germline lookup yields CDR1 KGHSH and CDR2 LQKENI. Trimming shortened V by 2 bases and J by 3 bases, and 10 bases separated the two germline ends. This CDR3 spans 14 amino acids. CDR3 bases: TGTGCCAGCTCACCAGACAGAGAGGACTATGGCTACACCTTC. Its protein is CASSPDREDYGYTF.

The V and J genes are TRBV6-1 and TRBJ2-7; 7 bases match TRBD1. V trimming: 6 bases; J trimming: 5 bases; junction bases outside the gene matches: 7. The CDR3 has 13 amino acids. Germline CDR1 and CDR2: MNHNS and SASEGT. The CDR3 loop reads CASRLQGPNEQYF. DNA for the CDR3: TGTGCCAGCAGGCTACAGGGGCCTAACGAGCAGTACTTC.

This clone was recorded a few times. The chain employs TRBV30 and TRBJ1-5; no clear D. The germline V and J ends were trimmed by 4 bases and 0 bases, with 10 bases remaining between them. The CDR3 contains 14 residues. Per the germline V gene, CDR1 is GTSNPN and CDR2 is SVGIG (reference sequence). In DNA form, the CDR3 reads TGTGCCTGGAACGGTGGACTTAGCAATCAGCCCCAGCATTTT. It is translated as CAWNGGLSNQPQHF.

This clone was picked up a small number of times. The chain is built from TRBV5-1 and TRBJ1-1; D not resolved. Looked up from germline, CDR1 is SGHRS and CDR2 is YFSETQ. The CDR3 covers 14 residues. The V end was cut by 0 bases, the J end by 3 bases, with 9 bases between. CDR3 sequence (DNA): TGCGCCAGCAGCTTGGTGGTTGCGGACACTGAAGCTTTCTTT. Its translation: CASSLVVADTEAFF.

The CDR3 is CASSVVAGNTGELFF. DNA for the CDR3: TGTGCCAGCAGCGTAGTAGCTGGGAACACCGGGGAGCTGTTTTTT. The genes are TRBV9 and TRBJ2-2; D gene ambiguous. V was trimmed by 0 bases and J by 1 base, leaving 7 bases between them. This CDR3 is built from 15 residues. Germline V gene sequence: CDR1 SGDLS, CDR2 YYNGEE.

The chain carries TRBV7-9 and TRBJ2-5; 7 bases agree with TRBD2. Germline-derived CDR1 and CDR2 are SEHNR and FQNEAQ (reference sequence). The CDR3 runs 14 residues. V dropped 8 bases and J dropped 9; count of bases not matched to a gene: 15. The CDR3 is CASGDQRGNAAQYF. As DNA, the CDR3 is TGTGCCAGCGGTGATCAGCGGGGTAATGCGGCCCAGTACTTC.

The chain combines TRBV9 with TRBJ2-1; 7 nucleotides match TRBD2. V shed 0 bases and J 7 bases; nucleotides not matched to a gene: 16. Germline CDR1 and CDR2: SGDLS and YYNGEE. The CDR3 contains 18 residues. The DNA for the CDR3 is TGTGCCAGCAGCGTAGCTTCGGGTAGCGCGGGAGTTGGTAATGAGCAGTTCTTC. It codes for CASSVASGSAGVGNEQFF.

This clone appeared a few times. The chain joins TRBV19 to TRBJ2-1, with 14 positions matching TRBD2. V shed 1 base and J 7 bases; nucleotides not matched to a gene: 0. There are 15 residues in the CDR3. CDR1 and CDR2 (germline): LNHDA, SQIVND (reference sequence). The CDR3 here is CASSIGLAGGNEQFF. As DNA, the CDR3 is TGTGCCAGTAGTATAGGACTAGCGGGGGGGAATGAGCAGTTCTTC.

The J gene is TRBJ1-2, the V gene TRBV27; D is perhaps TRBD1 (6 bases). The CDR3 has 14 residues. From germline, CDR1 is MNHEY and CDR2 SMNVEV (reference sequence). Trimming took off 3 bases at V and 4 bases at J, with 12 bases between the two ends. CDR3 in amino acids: CASSLSGQTYGYTF. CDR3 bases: TGTGCCAGCAGTTTGTCCGGACAGACCTATGGCTACACCTTC.

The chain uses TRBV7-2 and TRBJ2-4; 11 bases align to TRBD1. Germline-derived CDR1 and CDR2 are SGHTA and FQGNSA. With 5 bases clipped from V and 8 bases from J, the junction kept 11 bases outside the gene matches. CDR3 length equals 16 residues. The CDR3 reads CASSRDGQGAGDIQYF. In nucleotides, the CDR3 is TGTGCCAGCAGCCGAGACGGACAGGGGGCAGGGGACATTCAGTACTTC.

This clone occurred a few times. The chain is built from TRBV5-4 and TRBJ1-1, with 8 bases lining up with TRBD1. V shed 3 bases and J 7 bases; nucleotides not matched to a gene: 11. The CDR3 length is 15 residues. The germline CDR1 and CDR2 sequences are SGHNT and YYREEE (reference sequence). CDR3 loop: CASSYPSGQVIEAFF. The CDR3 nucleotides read TGTGCCAGCAGCTATCCTTCGGGACAGGTGATTGAAGCTTTCTTT.

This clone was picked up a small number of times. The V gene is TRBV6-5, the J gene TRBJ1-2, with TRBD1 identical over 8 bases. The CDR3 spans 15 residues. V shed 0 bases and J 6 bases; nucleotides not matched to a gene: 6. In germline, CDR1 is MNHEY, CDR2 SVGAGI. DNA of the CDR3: TGTGCCAGCAGTTACTCCCCGGGACAGGTGGATGGCTACACCTTC. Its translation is CASSYSPGQVDGYTF.

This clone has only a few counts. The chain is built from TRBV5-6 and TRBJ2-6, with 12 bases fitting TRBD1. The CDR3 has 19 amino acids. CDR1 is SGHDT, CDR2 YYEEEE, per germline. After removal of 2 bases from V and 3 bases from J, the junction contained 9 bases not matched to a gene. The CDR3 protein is CASSFPGQGAKIGANVLTF. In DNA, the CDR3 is TGTGCCAGCAGCTTCCCGGGACAGGGGGCTAAGATTGGGGCCAACGTCCTGACTTTC.

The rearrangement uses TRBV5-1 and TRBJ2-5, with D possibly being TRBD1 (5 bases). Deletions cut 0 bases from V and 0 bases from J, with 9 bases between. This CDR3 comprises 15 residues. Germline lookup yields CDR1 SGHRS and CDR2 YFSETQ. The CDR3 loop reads CASSLARTHQETQYF. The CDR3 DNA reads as TGCGCCAGCAGCTTGGCGCGGACACACCAAGAGACCCAGTACTTC.